The following is a TCR beta chain sequence with its context. The entry originates in a study of blood T cell repertoires in COVID-19. Overall study: Italy, Spain and the United States were the sources of the convalescent and acute COVID-19 samples. Nucleic acid was either cDNA or gDNA, and it came from T cells, B-cell-depleted T cells, or PBMCs.

In the original analysis: Using reference gene primer amplification, nucleated cell counts were estimated. Some clones are missing from TCRdb's copy, which holds only in-frame ones; the method was immunoSEQ multiplex PCR. The V and J calls and clone size were taken over from that table, and D and trimming were inferred from the DNA. The data show some 160,000 clones, about 90% seen once. V lost 6 bases, J lost 3 bases, and 11 bases lay in between. CDR1 SNHLY and CDR2 FYNNEI come from the germline V gene. The CDR3 consists of 14 residues. The V and J genes are TRBV2 and TRBJ1-4, with D uncertain. Sequenced sample: peripheral blood. The clonotype was recovered from a woman aged 70 to 79 with acute or convalescent COVID-19. CDR3 sequence reads: CASRFGASNEKLFF. The CDR3 DNA is TGTGCCAGCAGGTTCGGAGCTTCTAATGAAAAACTGTTTTTT.